A single sample is the source of the 25 T cell receptor beta chains below, sequenced in a study of blood T cell repertoires in COVID-19. Some clones are missing from TCRdb's copy, which holds only in-frame ones; the method was immunoSEQ multiplex PCR. The table has around 59,000 clones, approximately 80% seen once. Sequencing was performed on peripheral blood. These receptors all come from a man between 60 and 70 years old with acute or convalescent COVID-19.

This clone has just one count. The rearrangement uses TRBV6-1 and TRBJ2-5; D not resolved. Germline V gives CDR1 MNHNS, CDR2 SASEGT. The V gene lost 2 bases and the J gene lost 4 bases, with 5 bases spanning the gap. CDR3 size: 12 residues. The CDR3 loop is CASSELVETQYF. CDR3 in DNA: TGTGCCAGCAGTGAACTAGTAGAGACCCAGTACTTC.

The sample holds one count of this clone. The chain combines TRBV10-3 with TRBJ2-1; TRBD2 matches at 7 bases. This CDR3 has 12 residues. The V gene end was trimmed by 6 bases and the J gene end by 7 bases; junction bases not matched to a gene: 3. CDR1 is ENHRY and CDR2 is SYGVKD in the germline V gene. The CDR3 sequence is CAIRRGSNEQFF. As DNA, the CDR3 is TGTGCCATCAGGCGGGGGTCTAATGAGCAGTTCTTC.

The V gene is TRBV7-9, the J gene TRBJ1-3; TRBD1 matches 7 bases. V shed 5 bases and J 2 bases; nucleotides not matched to a gene: 9. Germline V gene sequence: CDR1 SEHNR, CDR2 FQNEAQ (reference sequence). The CDR3 covers 16 residues. CDR3 loop: CASSLQGRVAGNTIYF. CDR3 DNA: TGTGCCAGCAGCCTACAGGGGAGAGTGGCTGGAAACACCATATATTTT. Combining the CDR3 with reference TRBV7-9 and TRBJ1-3 gives the whole variable domain DTGVSQNPRHKITKRGQNVTFRCDPISEHNRLYWYRQTLGQGPEFLTYFQNEAQLEKSRLLSDRFSAERPKGSFSTLEIQRTEQGDSAMYLCASSLQGRVAGNTIYFGEGSWLTVV.

This CDR3 is CASSYSGTFGYTF. CDR3 in DNA: TGTGCCAGCAGTTACTCGGGGACATTTGGCTACACCTTC. This rearrangement joins TRBV6-2 or TRBV6-3 to TRBJ1-2, with a weak D call TRBD1 (6 bases). This CDR3 has 13 amino acids. The germline V and J ends were trimmed by 0 bases and 7 bases, with 9 bases remaining between them. Germline V gene sequence: CDR1 MNHEY, CDR2 SVGEGT.

This chain joins TRBV28 and TRBJ1-5, with D possibly matching TRBD1 (5 bases). Trimming shortened V by 2 bases and J by 1 base, and 12 bases separated the two germline ends. CDR3 length: 16 residues. Germline V CDR1 and CDR2: MDHEN, SYDVKM. The CDR3 bases are TGTGCCAGCAGTTTAGAGGGGACTAGGAGCAATCAGCCCCAGCATTTT. It encodes CASSLEGTRSNQPQHF.

The chain couples TRBV9 to TRBJ2-1, with 10 positions matching TRBD2. CDR1 SGDLS and CDR2 YYNGEE come from the germline V gene. The ends lost 4 bases at V and 2 bases at J; junction bases unmatched: 12. CDR3 size: 18 residues. The CDR3 is CASSLGGSGGLPYNEQFF. The CDR3 DNA is TGTGCCAGCAGCCTAGGGGGTAGCGGGGGGCTCCCCTACAATGAGCAGTTCTTC. Drawing the rest from reference TRBV9 and TRBJ2-1, the complete variable domain is DSGVTQTPKHLITATGQRVTLRCSPRSGDLSVYWYQQSLDQGLQFLIQYYNGEERAKGNILERFSAQQFPDLHSELNLSSLELGDSALYFCASSLGGSGGLPYNEQFFGPGTRLTVL.

The chain employs TRBV9 and TRBJ2-7, with D maybe TRBD2 (5 bases). Germline V gene data show CDR1 as SGDLS and CDR2 as YYNGEE. The CDR3 is 14 residues long. Trimming cost V 0 bases and J 5 bases, with 12 bases left between them. CDR3 sequence reads: CASSVAGVGNEQYF. The DNA of the CDR3 is TGTGCCAGCAGCGTAGCCGGGGTCGGTAACGAGCAGTACTTC.

The chain couples TRBV6-5 to TRBJ1-1, with unresolved D. The CDR3 extends over 12 amino acids. The V end was cut by 6 bases, the J end by 10 bases, with 15 bases between. Germline V CDR1 and CDR2: MNHEY, SVGAGI. CDR3 sequence: CASRRPEGGAFF. CDR3 coding DNA: TGTGCCAGCAGACGGCCTGAGGGTGGAGCTTTCTTT.

This sequence joins TRBV9 and TRBJ2-6, with 9 bases aligning to TRBD1. CDR3 size: 22 residues. The junction had 16 bases not matched to a gene; V was cut back by 0 bases and J by 0 bases. Germline V lookup: CDR1 SGDLS, CDR2 YYNGEE. The CDR3 DNA sequence: TGTGCCAGCAGCGTAGGTCCTGCCGAAGAGGGACAGGGAGCCTCTGGGGCCAACGTCCTGACTTTC. This translates into CASSVGPAEEGQGASGANVLTF.

The chain is built from TRBV5-1 and TRBJ2-3; D may be TRBD2 (7 bases). Germline CDR1 reads SGHRS; CDR2 reads YFSETQ. V shed 4 bases and J shed 4 bases, with 13 bases lying between them. There are 14 residues in the CDR3. The CDR3 nucleotides are TGCGCCAGCAGCACGGGGGGCGGGGCAGATACGCAGTATTTT. Its protein is CASSTGGGADTQYF. The whole variable domain, filled in from reference TRBV5-1 and TRBJ2-3, reads KAGVTQTPRYLIKTRGQQVTLSCSPISGHRSVSWYQQTPGQGLQFLFEYFSETQRNKGNFPGRFSGRQFSNSRSEMNVSTLELGDSALYLCASSTGGGADTQYFGPGTRLTVL.

This rearrangement joins TRBV6-6 to TRBJ1-4; 7 nucleotides match TRBD1. In germline, CDR1 is MNHNY, CDR2 SVGAGI (reference sequence). This CDR3 spans 13 amino acids. V gave up 0 bases and J gave up 14 bases; unmatched junction bases: 6. CDR3 sequence: CASSYSRAGGLFF. DNA of the CDR3: TGTGCCAGCAGTTACTCGAGGGCAGGGGGGCTGTTTTTT.

This chain connects TRBV18 to TRBJ2-7; 12 bases match TRBD2. Germline V gene lookup returns CDR1 KGHSH and CDR2 LQKENI. The CDR3 runs to 17 residues. V shed 3 bases, J shed 2 bases, and the junction held 8 bases outside the gene matches. The CDR3 sequence is CASSPPTSGGPTYEQYF. Written as DNA, the CDR3 is TGTGCCAGCTCACCTCCGACTAGCGGGGGCCCCACCTACGAGCAGTACTTC.

The V and J genes are TRBV6-1 and TRBJ1-5; 8 bases are a match to TRBD1. Losses at the gene ends were 3 bases for V and 6 bases for J; bases not matched to a gene: 7. Germline V lookup: CDR1 MNHNS, CDR2 SASEGT. CDR3 length equals 15 residues. CDR3 loop: CASSDRTGKGQPQHF. In nucleotides, the CDR3 is TGTGCCAGCAGTGATAGGACAGGGAAGGGTCAGCCCCAGCATTTT.

This chain joins TRBV30 and TRBJ2-2, with a possible D match to TRBD2 (5 bases). Germline V lookup: CDR1 GTSNPN, CDR2 SVGIG (reference sequence). The CDR3 is 15 residues long. Trimming removed 1 base at V and 3 bases at J, with 12 bases between. CDR3 in DNA: TGTGCCTGGAGTGACCCGGCCGGGGACACCGGGGAGCTGTTTTTT. Protein sequence: CAWSDPAGDTGELFF.

Only a few counts were recorded for this clone. The V and J genes are TRBV7-6 and TRBJ1-1, with D tentatively TRBD1 (5 bases). Germline-derived CDR1 and CDR2 are SGHVS and FNYEAQ. The CDR3 runs 14 residues. V lost 1 base and J lost 2, with 8 bases in between. For the CDR3, the DNA is TGTGCCAGCAGCTTAGGGCAGGGCAACACTGAAGCTTTCTTT. It yields the protein CASSLGQGNTEAFF.

This chain uses TRBV30 with TRBJ2-3; weak D call: TRBD2 (5 bases). With 1 base removed from V and 4 bases from J, the gap between germline ends came to 18 bases. This CDR3 comprises 16 residues. Germline V gene data show CDR1 as GTSNPN and CDR2 as SVGIG (reference sequence). The CDR3 sequence is CAWSADGVRDPDTQYF. The CDR3 DNA follows: TGTGCCTGGAGTGCTGACGGAGTTCGGGATCCAGATACGCAGTATTTT.

This chain uses TRBV24-1 with TRBJ2-5, with TRBD2 as a possible D gene (7 bases). CDR1 and CDR2 from the germline V gene are KGHDR and SFDVKD. This CDR3 contains 16 residues. Trimming shortened V by 3 bases and J by 5 bases, and 18 bases separated the two germline ends. The CDR3 is CATSDPDRGAYETQYF. The CDR3, as DNA: TGTGCCACCAGTGATCCTGACCGGGGGGCGTATGAGACCCAGTACTTC.

The gene calls are TRBV27 and TRBJ1-2; TRBD1 matches at 10 bases. The trim removed 2 bases at V and 6 bases at J, leaving 9 bases unmatched. CDR1 MNHEY and CDR2 SMNVEV come from the germline V gene (reference sequence). This CDR3 has 16 residues. This CDR3 reads CASSLEIGTGENGYTF. The DNA of the CDR3 is TGTGCCAGCAGTTTAGAGATCGGGACAGGGGAAAATGGCTACACCTTC.

This sequence joins TRBV5-6 and TRBJ2-7, with TRBD1 as a possible D gene (6 bases). The CDR3 sequence is 14 residues long. V gave up 0 bases and J gave up 2 bases, with 9 bases separating them. Per the germline V gene, CDR1 is SGHDT and CDR2 is YYEEEE. CDR3 coding DNA: TGTGCCAGCAGCTTGGCTGGACAGACCTACGAGCAGTACTTC. This encodes CASSLAGQTYEQYF.

The CDR3 loop is CASTQGAGEKLFF. Here the CDR3 DNA reads TGTGCCAGTACCCAGGGGGCAGGTGAAAAACTGTTTTTT. The chain is built from TRBV19 and TRBJ1-4, with 8 bases fitting TRBD1. CDR1 LNHDA and CDR2 SQIVND come from the germline V gene (reference sequence). This CDR3 comprises 13 residues. The V and J ends lost 7 bases and 7 bases, in that order; junction bases with no gene match: 5.

This chain connects TRBV9 to TRBJ2-7; TRBD2 matches 10 bases. The germline gives CDR1 SGDLS, CDR2 YYNGEE. The CDR3 length is 14 residues. With 0 bases clipped from V and 3 bases from J, the junction kept 0 bases outside the gene matches. Here the CDR3 reads CASSVGTSGYEQYF. CDR3 nucleotides: TGTGCCAGCAGCGTAGGGACTAGCGGCTACGAGCAGTACTTC.

This rearrangement joins TRBV7-3 to TRBJ1-1; 7 positions agree with TRBD1. CDR1 is SGHTA, CDR2 FQGTGA, per germline. The CDR3 consists of 15 residues. The ends lost 5 bases at V and 4 bases at J; junction bases unmatched: 10. The CDR3 is CASSVEGAKGTEAFF. CDR3 in DNA: TGTGCCAGCAGCGTAGAGGGGGCTAAGGGCACTGAAGCTTTCTTT.

This clone was seen only a few times. The chain couples TRBV30 to TRBJ2-5, with TRBD1 matching 12 bases. CDR1 GTSNPN and CDR2 SVGIG come from the germline V gene (reference sequence). The CDR3 runs to 15 residues. J gave up 4 bases and V 1 base, and 4 bases lay outside the gene matches. The DNA for the CDR3 is TGTGCCTGGAGTGGGGGACAGGGGGCAAGAGAGACCCAGTACTTC. Translating it yields CAWSGGQGARETQYF. Complete variable domain (other parts from reference TRBV30 and TRBJ2-5): SQTIHQWPATLVQPVGSPLSLECTVEGTSNPNLYWYRQAAGRGLQLLFYSVGIGQISSEVPQNLSASRPQDRQFILSSKKLLLSDSGFYLCAWSGGQGARETQYFGPGTRLLVL.

The CDR3 protein is CASSPGGASETQYF. The CDR3 DNA reads as TGTGCCAGCAGCCCCGGGGGGGCCTCAGAGACCCAGTACTTC. The chain is built from TRBV3-1 (or the pseudogene TRBV3-2) and TRBJ2-5; 8 nucleotides align to TRBD2. The junction had 5 bases not matched to a gene; V was cut back by 4 bases and J by 4 bases. Germline CDR1 is LGHDT and CDR2 is YNNKEL (reference sequence). CDR3 size: 14 residues.

The chain uses TRBV4-1 and TRBJ1-1; D remains ambiguous. Germline CDR1 reads MGHRA; CDR2 reads YSYEKL. The CDR3 is made up of 14 amino acids. V lost 6 bases and J 0 bases, leaving 11 bases between the germline ends. The CDR3 DNA is TGCGCCAGCAGGAGTTTTGAGTTGAACACTGAAGCTTTCTTT. Its translation: CASRSFELNTEAFF.